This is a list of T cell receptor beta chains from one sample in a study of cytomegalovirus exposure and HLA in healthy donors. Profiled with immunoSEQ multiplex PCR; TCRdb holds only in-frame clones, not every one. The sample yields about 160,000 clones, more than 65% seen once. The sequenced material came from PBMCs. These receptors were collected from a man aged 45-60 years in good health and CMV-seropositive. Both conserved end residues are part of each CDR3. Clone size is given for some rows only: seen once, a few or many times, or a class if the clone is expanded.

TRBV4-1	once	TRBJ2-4	CASSHHPRGSADKNIQYF
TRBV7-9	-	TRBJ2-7	CATTRTGYGYEQYF
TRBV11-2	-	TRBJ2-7	CASSLLAGVEQYF
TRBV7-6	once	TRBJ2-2	CASSARQGAGELFF
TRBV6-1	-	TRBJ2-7	CASGLSGSYEQYF
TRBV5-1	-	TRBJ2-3	CASSYQGDQSDTQYF
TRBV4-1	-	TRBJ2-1	CASSPGLAGGGNEQFF
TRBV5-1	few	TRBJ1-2	CASSLDRSSNYGYTF
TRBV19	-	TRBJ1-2	CASSIGQGLGYTF
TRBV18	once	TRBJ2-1	CASSLVRTSGYNEQFF
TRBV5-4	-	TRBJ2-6	CASSFQGSGANVLTF
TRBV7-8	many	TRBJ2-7	CASSLEDRGLYEQYF
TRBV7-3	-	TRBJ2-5	CASSFVAGGLETQYF
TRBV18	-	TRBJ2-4	CASSPRAQGLAKNIQYF
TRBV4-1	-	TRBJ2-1	CASSQTSGSTYNEQFF
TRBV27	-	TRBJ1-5	CASSPPGTGKVSNQPQHF
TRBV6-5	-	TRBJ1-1	CASRQGFEAFF
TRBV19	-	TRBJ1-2	CASNPGTTSSYYGYTF
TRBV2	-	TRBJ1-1	CASSRDMNTEAFF
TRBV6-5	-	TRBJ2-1	CASSVGRAPYNEQFF
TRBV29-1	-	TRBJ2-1	CSVQRDRSYNEQFF
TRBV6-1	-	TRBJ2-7	CASSEAPSGSRNYEQYF
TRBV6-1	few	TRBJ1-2	CASSRQATNYGYTF
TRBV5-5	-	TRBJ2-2	CASRSGGASGELFF
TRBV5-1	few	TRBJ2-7	CASSFERGGEQYF
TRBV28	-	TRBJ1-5	CASSFPTTGRPQHF
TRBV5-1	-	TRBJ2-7	CASSIGQGQYF
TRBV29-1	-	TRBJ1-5	CSFKDRGQPQHF
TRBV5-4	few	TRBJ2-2	CASSLDRAVGELFF
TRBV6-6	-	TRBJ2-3	CASRKEQALKVDTQYF
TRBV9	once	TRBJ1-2	CASSAQQGAVGYTF
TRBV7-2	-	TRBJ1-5	CASSIQGSNQPQHF
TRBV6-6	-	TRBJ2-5	CASRITGAQETQYF
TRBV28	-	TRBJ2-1	CASSSQSRQFF
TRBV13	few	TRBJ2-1	CASSTRTSGRHEQFF
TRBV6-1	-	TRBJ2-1	CASSTSGRSYNEQFF
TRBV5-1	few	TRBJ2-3	CASGTGTGGDTQYF
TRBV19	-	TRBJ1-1	CASKVDSRTATEAFF
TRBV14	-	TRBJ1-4	CASSQIAGATNEKLFF
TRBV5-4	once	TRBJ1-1	CASSPRGNTEAFF
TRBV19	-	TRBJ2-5	CASRRSTDQETQYF
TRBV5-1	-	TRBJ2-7	CASSLQPGQGYEQYF
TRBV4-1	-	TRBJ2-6	CASSQSLGAPGANVLTF
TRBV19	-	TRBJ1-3	CASSIRVPGNSGNTIYF
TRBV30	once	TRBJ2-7	CAWSRGGPYEQYF
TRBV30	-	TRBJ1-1	CAAGRGGAAFF
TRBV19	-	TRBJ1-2	CASSPRTGSYGYTF
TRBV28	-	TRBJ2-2	CASSLIGQGNTGELFF
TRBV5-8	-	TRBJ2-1	CASSFQSGFYNEQFF
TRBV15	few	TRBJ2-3	CATSDGTSGRDTQYF
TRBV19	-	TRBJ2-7	CASSSGDRRNYEQYF
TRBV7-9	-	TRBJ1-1	CASSPRDRGLTEAFF
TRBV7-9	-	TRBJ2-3	CASSAGQLAGMYF